Here is one T cell receptor beta chain with its context. The Seattle patients joined while their infection was active and were tracked longitudinally afterward. Per the authors' pipeline: Amplifying reference gene primers gave estimates of nucleated cell counts. The method was immunoSEQ multiplex PCR; TCRdb's version includes in-frame clones alone and lacks a portion of them. The DNA was the basis for D and trimming; V, J and clone size are from that table. The table lists 250,000 to 350,000 clones, approximately 84% of them singletons. Trimming left V 1 base short and J 1 base short, with 10 bases between. The CDR3 runs to 15 residues. Germline V gene sequence: CDR1 KGHSH, CDR2 LQKENI. This sample was taken from a study of blood T cell repertoires in COVID-19. Study as a whole: The United States, Italy and Spain were the sources of the acute and convalescent COVID-19 samples. T cells, B-cell-depleted T cells, or PBMCs provided the cDNA or gDNA that served as material.

The chain recombines TRBV18 with TRBJ1-1; D remains unclear. This clonotype originated in a human donor with COVID-19, enrolled during active disease. The donor label of this sample is uncertain. Sequencing was performed on peripheral blood. CDR3 nucleotides: TGTGCCAGCTCACCACAGCCAGGCGCGAACACTGAAGCTTTCTTT. Amino acid sequence: CASSPQPGANTEAFF.